This T cell receptor (beta chain) was obtained from a study of memory CD4+ T cells and cytomegalovirus serostatus (dated by TCRdb to the late 2010s). For the study in its entirety: The cohort comprised about 35 healthy Belgian adults, 9 CMV seropositive and roughly 24 CMV seronegative. The study sequenced CD4+ memory TCRbeta repertoires of a Belgian cohort with known cytomegalovirus serostatus to replicate a published TCR-based CMV serostatus classifier. Broad study findings and their caveats: Among the 150 or so previously reported CMV-associated TCRbeta sequences, some 69 showed up in the CD4+ memory repertoires, with each one found in between one and five individuals. On the Belgian cohort, the classifier based on the original framework reached a median bootstrapped AUC of roughly 0.96, with a 95% CI of 0.76-1.00. Results were interpreted as suggesting that the CMV-associated TCR signature is largely present in the CD4+ memory repertoire. For predicting CMV serostatus, the median bootstrapped AUC was about 0.95 using the original framework and 0.91 using a US-trained random forest. Only CD4+CD45RO+ memory cells were sequenced, in contrast to the original study, which included naive and memory CD4+ and CD8+ populations.

The Quick-DNA Microprep Kit was used to extract genomic DNA from the sorted cells. TCRbeta DNA was amplified with the immunoSEQ hsTCRbeta kit following the manufacturer's protocol. TCRbeta libraries were sequenced on an Illumina MiSeq instrument. The authors processed their data as follows. Removing out-of-frame sequences left a few million distinct TCRbeta sequences, an average of approximately 61,000 per individual. Two values were used to score each individual: the count of 164 previously reported CMV-associated TCRbeta sequences and the total count of productive distinct TCRbeta sequences. A beta-binomial model was reimplemented in Python, and scikit-learn random forests with default parameters were trained on data from the US cohort. Classifier performance on the Belgian cohort was summarized as median AUC with percentile confidence intervals calculated over 10,000 bootstrap iterations. This is the immuneACCESS table as TCRdb keeps it, with only in-frame sequences that have V and J called. A part of the clones is gone; compared with another copy, unresolved V genes explain less than half, and the rest is unexplained. V, J and clone size derive from that table, while D and trimming were established from the DNA sequence. The sample table shows 40,000 to 50,000 clones, and around 74% are seen once. Clones ranked in the top ten supply about 1.1% of the sample.

A FACSAria II was used to sort memory CD4+ T cells, defined as single viable CD3+CD4+CD8-CD45RO+ cells. CMV serostatus was determined with a Roche Elecsys assay detecting serum IgG against CMV pp150, pp28, p38 and p52. After the samples were thawed, total CD4+ T cells were enriched through positive selection using CD4 magnetic microbeads. The samples came from a separate study whose specific focus was interrogating the CD4+ T cell memory repertoire. Following standard operating procedures, peripheral blood mononuclear cells were isolated and cryopreserved, while serum was kept at -80 degrees C. CD3-PerCP (BW264/56), CD4-APC (RPA-T4), CD45RO-PE (UCHT1) and CD8-Pacific Orange (3B5) antibodies were used for staining, and non-viable cells were excluded with Sytox blue. In regard to this clone: There is no known antigen for this receptor. One base away there is no much larger clone; base qualities are not given.

The CDR3 contains 16 residues, cysteine and phenylalanine counted. Just the 48-base CDR3 DNA is kept, in frame starting at base 1. V is trimmed back by 0 bases and J by 4 bases, and the junction contains 4 bases that no gene match accounts for. Sequences LGHNA (CDR1) and YNFKEQ (CDR2) are obtained from the germline V gene. This chain joins TRBV4-2 to TRBJ2-3, with 10 bases matching TRBD2. This receptor was identified in an adult in good health and CMV-seropositive. Source material: memory CD4+ T cells from blood. The base sequence is TGTGCCAGCAGCCAAGATCTAGCGGGGGCCTCAGATACGCAGTATTTT. Its translation reads: CASSQDLAGASDTQYF.